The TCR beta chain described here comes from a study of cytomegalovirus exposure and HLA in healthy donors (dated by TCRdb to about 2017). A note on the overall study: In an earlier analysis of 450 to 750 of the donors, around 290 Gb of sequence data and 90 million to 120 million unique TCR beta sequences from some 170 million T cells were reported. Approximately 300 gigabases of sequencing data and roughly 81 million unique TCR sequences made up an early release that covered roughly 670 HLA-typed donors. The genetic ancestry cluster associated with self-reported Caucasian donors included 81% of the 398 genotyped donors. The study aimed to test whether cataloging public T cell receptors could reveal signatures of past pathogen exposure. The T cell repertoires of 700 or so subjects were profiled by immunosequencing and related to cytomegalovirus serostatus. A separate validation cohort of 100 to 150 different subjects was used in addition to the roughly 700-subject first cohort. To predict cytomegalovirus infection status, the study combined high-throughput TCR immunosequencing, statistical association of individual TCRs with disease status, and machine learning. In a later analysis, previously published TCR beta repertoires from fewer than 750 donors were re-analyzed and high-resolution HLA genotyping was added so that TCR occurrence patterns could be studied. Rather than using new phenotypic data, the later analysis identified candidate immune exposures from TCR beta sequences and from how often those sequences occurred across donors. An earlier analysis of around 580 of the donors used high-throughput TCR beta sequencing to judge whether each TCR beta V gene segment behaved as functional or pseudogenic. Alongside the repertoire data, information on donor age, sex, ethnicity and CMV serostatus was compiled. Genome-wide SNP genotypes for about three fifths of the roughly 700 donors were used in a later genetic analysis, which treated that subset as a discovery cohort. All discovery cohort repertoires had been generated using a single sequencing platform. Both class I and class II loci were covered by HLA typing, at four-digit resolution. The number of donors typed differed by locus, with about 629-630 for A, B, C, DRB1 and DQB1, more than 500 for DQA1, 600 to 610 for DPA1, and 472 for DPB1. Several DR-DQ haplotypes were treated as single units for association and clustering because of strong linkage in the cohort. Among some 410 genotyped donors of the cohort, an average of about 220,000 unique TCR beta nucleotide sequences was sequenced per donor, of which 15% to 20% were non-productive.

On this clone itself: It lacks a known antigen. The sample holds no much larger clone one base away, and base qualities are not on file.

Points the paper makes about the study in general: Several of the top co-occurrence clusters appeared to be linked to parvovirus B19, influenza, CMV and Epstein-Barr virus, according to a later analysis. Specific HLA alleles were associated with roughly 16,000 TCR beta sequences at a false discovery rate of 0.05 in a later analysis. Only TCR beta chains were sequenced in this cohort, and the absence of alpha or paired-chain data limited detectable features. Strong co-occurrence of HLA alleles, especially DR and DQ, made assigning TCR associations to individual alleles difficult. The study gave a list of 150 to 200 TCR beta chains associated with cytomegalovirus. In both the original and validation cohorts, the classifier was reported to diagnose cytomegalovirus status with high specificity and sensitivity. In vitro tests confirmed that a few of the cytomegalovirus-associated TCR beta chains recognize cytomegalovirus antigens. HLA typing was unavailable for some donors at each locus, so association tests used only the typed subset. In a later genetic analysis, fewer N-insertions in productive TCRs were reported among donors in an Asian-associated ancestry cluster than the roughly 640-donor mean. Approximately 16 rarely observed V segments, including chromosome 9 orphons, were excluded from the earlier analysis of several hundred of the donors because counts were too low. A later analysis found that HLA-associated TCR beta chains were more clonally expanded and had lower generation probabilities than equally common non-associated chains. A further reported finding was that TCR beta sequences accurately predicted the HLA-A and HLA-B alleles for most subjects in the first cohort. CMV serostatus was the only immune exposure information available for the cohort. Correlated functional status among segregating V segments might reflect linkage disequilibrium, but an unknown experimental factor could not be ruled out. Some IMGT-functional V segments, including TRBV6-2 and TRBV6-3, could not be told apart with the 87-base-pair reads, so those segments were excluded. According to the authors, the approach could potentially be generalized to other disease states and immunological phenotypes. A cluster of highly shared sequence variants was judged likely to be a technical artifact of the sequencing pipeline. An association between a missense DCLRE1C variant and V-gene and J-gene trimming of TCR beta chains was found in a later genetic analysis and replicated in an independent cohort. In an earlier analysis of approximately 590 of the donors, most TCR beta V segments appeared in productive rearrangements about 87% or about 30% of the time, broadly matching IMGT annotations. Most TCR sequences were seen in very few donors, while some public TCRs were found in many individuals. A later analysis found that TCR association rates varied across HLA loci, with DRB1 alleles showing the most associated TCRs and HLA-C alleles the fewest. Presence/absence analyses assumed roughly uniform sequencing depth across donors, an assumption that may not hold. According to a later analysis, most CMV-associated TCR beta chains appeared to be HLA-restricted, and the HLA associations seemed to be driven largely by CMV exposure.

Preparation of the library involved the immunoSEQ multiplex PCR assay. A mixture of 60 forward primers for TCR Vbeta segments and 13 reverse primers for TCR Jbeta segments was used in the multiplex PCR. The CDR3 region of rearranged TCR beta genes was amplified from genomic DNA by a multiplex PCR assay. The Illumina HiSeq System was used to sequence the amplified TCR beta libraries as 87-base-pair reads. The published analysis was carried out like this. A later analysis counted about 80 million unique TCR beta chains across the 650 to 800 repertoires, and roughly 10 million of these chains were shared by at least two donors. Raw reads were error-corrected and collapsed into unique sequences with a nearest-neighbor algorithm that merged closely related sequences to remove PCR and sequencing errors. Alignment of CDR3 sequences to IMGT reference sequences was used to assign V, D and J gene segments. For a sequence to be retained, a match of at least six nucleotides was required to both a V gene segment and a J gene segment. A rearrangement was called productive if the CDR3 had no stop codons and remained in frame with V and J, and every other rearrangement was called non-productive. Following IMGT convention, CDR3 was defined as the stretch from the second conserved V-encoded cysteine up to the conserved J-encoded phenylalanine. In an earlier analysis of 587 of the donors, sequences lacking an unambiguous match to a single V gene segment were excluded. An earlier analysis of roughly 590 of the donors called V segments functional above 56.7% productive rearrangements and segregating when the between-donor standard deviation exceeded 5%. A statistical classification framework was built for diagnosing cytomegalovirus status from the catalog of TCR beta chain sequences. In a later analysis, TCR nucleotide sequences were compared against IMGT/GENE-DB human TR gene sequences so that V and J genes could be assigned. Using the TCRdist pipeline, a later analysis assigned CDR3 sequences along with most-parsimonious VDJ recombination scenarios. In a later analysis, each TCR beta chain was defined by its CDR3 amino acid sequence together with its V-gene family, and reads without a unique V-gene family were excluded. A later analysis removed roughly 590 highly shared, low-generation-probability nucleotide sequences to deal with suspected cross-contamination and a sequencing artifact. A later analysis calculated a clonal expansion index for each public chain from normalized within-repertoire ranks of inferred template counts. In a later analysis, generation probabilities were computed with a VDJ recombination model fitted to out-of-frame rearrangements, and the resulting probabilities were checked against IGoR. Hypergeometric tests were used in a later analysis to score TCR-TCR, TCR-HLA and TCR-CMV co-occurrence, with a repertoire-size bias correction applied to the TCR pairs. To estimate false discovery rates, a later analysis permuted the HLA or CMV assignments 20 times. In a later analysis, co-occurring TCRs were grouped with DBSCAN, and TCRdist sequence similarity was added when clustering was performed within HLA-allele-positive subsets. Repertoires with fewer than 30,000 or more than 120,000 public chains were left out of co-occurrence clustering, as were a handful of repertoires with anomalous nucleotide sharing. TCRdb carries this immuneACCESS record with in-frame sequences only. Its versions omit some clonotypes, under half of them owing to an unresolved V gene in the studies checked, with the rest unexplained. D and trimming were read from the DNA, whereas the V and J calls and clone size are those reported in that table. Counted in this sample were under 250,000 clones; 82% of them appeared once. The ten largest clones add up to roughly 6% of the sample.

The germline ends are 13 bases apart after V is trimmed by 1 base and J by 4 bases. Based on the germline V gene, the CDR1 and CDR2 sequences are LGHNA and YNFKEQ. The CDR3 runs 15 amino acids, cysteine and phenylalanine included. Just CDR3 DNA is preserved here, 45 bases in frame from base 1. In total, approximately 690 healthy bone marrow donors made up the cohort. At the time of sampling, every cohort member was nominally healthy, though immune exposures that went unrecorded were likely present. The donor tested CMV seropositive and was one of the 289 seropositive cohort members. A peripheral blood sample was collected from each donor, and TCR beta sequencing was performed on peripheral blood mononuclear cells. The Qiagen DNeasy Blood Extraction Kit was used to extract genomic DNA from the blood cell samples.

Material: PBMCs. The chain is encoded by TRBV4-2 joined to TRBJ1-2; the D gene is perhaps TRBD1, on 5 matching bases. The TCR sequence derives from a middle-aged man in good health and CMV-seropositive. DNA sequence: TGTGCCAGCAGCCAAGTAGGGGCAGACACCTATGGCTACACCTTC. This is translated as CASSQVGADTYGYTF.